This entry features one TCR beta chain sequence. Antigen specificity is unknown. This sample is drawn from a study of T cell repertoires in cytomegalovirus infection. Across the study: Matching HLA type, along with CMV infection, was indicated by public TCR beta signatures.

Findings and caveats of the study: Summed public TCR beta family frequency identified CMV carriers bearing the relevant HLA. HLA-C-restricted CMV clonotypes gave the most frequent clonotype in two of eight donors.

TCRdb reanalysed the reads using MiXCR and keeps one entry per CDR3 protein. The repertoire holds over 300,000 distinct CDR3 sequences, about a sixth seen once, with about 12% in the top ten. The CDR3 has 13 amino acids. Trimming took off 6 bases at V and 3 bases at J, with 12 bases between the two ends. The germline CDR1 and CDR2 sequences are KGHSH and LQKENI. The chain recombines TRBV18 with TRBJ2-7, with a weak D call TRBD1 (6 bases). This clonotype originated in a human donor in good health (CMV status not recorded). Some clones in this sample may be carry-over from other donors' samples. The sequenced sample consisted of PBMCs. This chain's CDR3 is CASSGTRFYEQYF. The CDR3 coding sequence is TGTGCCAGCTCGGGGACACGGTTCTACGAGCAGTACTTC.